This T cell receptor beta chain stems from a study of CD8 T cells in Susac syndrome. The study's findings and limits: As the study acknowledged, the number of individuals in its TCR sequencing and HLA analysis was relatively small.

RNA, at roughly 0.45 to 1 ug, was reverse transcribed with random hexamers. The amplification used immunoSEQ multiplex PCR on TCR beta CDR3; it spanned 54 Vbeta and 13 Jbeta. TCRdb re-called the immunoSEQ multiplex PCR reads with MiXCR, one entry per CDR3 protein. The sample shows tens of thousands of distinct CDR3 sequences, 93% of them seen only once. Of note for this clonotype: The antigen is undetermined.

Sequencing of TCR beta was performed on blood CD8+ T cells and on blood CD4+ T cells. Germline CDR1 is SNHLY and CDR2 is FYNNEI. This CDR3 has 14 amino acids. J gave up 9 bases and V 7 bases, and 7 bases lay outside the gene matches. The sequenced sample consisted of CD8+ T cells from PBMCs. The V call is TRBV2, the J call TRBJ2-1; the match to TRBD2 covers 12 bases. This clonotype was obtained from a human donor with multiple sclerosis. The CDR3 sequence: CASNLLAGGGEQFF. As DNA, the CDR3 is TGTGCCAGCAACTTACTAGCGGGGGGCGGTGAGCAGTTCTTC. Full variable domain (outside the CDR3, taken from reference TRBV2 and TRBJ2-1): EPEVTQTPSHQVTQMGQEVILRCVPISNHLYFYWYRQILGQKVEFLVSFYNNEISEKSEIFDDQFSVERPDGSNFTLKIRSTKLEDSAMYFCASNLLAGGGEQFFGPGTRLTVL.